These 31 T cell receptor beta chains originate from one sample sequenced in a study of cytomegalovirus exposure and HLA in healthy donors. With 60 Vbeta and 13 Jbeta primers, the PCR was carried out. Sequencing was performed with immunoSEQ multiplex PCR; in TCRdb, only in-frame clones are kept and a portion is missing. Of 150,000 to 200,000 clones in the sample, 80% to 85% were seen once. The source material was PBMCs. The receptors here all came from a woman aged 35 to 49 in good health and CMV-seronegative.

This clone was observed a few times. J is TRBJ2-7 and V is TRBV10-3; 10 bases match TRBD1. Germline CDR1 reads ENHRY; CDR2 reads SYGVKD. CDR3 size: 15 residues. Trimming cost V 0 bases and J 7 bases; bases outside gene matches: 6. Here the CDR3 reads CAISESGTGDREQYV. For the CDR3, the DNA is TGTGCCATCAGTGAGTCGGGGACAGGGGATAGGGAGCAGTACGTC.

The J gene is TRBJ2-1, the V gene TRBV7-2; 10 bases match TRBD2. The CDR3 covers 15 residues. Germline loops: CDR1 SGHTA, CDR2 FQGNSA. Trimming removed 6 bases from V and 9 bases from J; junction bases left unmatched: 11. DNA for the CDR3: TGTGCCAGCAGACCCACTCTAGCGGGAGCGGGTGAGCAGTTCTTC. This gives the protein CASRPTLAGAGEQFF.

The chain employs TRBV6-1 and TRBJ2-7, with TRBD2 matching over 13 bases. The V gene end was trimmed by 2 bases and the J gene end by 9 bases; junction bases not matched to a gene: 7. CDR1 and CDR2 (germline): MNHNS, SASEGT. CDR3 length: 15 residues. The CDR3, as DNA: TGTGCCAGCAGTGAAAATCCAGGGACTAGCGGGGTGCAGTACTTC. Protein product: CASSENPGTSGVQYF.

CDR3 protein: CASSSPSSGNTEAFF. The CDR3 region has the DNA TGTGCCAGCAGTTCCCCGTCGTCGGGGAACACTGAAGCTTTCTTT. This chain connects TRBV6-5 to TRBJ1-1; D is unresolved. This CDR3 is built from 15 residues. V lost 4 bases and J 1 base, leaving 13 bases between the germline ends. Germline CDR1 is MNHEY and CDR2 is SVGAGI.

The chain couples TRBV19 to TRBJ1-5, with no clear D. CDR3 length: 14 residues. In germline, CDR1 is LNHDA, CDR2 SQIVND (reference sequence). The V gene lost 7 bases and the J gene lost 2 bases, with 12 bases spanning the gap. The DNA for the CDR3 is TGTGCCAGTATGTTAACCACGGGCAATCAGCCCCAGCATTTT. The encoded protein is CASMLTTGNQPQHF.

The chain couples TRBV9 to TRBJ1-1; D uncertain. This CDR3 region has 13 residues. CDR1 and CDR2 (germline): SGDLS, YYNGEE. The V end lost 4 bases, the J end lost 4 bases, and 11 bases lay between the germline ends. The CDR3 coding sequence is TGTGCCAGCAGCCCCTCCGGGAGCACTGAAGCTTTCTTT. This encodes CASSPSGSTEAFF.

The rearrangement uses TRBV7-2 and TRBJ2-3; 7 nucleotides line up with TRBD2. Germline CDR1 is SGHTA and CDR2 is FQGNSA. This CDR3 comprises 15 residues. J was trimmed by 8 bases and V by 5 bases; bases with no gene match: 13. The CDR3 is CASSRAGVGFGTQYF. DNA for the CDR3: TGTGCCAGCAGCCGGGCGGGAGTAGGTTTCGGTACGCAGTATTTT.

The chain combines TRBV4-1 with TRBJ1-1, with TRBD1 matching over 8 bases. This CDR3 is built from 14 residues. V shed 4 bases, J shed 3 bases, and the junction held 4 bases outside the gene matches. Germline CDR1 reads MGHRA; CDR2 reads YSYEKL. In DNA, the CDR3 is TGCGCCAGCAGCCCAGGGGGCCGGTACACTGAAGCTTTCTTT. The encoded protein is CASSPGGRYTEAFF.

The V and J genes are TRBV27 and TRBJ2-2; 8 positions agree with TRBD1. The CDR3 consists of 15 residues. The germline V gene encodes CDR1 MNHEY and CDR2 SMNVEV (reference sequence). Unmatched junction bases numbered 6, after V lost 3 bases and J lost 6 bases. The CDR3 region is CASSLGRGLAGELFF. CDR3 DNA sequence: TGTGCCAGCAGTTTGGGCAGGGGGCTCGCCGGGGAGCTGTTTTTT.

The chain recombines TRBV7-2 with TRBJ1-1; D gene ambiguous. The CDR3 extends over 15 amino acids. CDR1 SGHTA and CDR2 FQGNSA come from the germline V gene. V lost 4 bases, J lost 2 bases, and 14 bases lay in between. This CDR3 is CASSSSRSGNTEAFF. Here the CDR3 DNA reads TGTGCCAGCAGCTCGTCCCGGTCGGGTAACACTGAAGCTTTCTTT.

V and J are TRBV5-4 and TRBJ2-7; TRBD2 aligns across 10 bases. This CDR3 is built from 16 residues. Per germline, CDR1 SGHNT and CDR2 YYREEE (reference sequence). Trimming removed 5 bases from V and 0 bases from J; junction bases left unmatched: 8. The CDR3 DNA reads TGTGCCAGCAGTTCAAGCCTAGCGGGGGCCTCCTACGAGCAGTACTTC. Its translation is CASSSSLAGASYEQYF.

This chain links TRBV7-9 with TRBJ2-1; the D gene is possibly TRBD1 (6 bases). Trimming shortened V by 5 bases and J by 9 bases, and 17 bases separated the two germline ends. This CDR3 has 14 residues. Germline assignment: CDR1 SEHNR and CDR2 FQNEAQ (reference sequence). The CDR3 bases are TGTGCCAGCAGCCCTCCGCAGGGGCGAGCTGAGCAGTTCTTC. This encodes CASSPPQGRAEQFF. Full variable domain (rest looked up from reference TRBV7-9 and TRBJ2-1): DTGVSQNPRHKITKRGQNVTFRCDPISEHNRLYWYRQTLGQGPEFLTYFQNEAQLEKSRLLSDRFSAERPKGSFSTLEIQRTEQGDSAMYLCASSPPQGRAEQFFGPGTRLTVL.

The chain carries TRBV7-2 and TRBJ2-3; 12 bases are shared with TRBD1. This CDR3 comprises 17 residues. Germline CDR1 and CDR2: SGHTA and FQGNSA. V shed 5 bases and J 4 bases; nucleotides not matched to a gene: 10. The CDR3 loop is CASSAPLGTGGPDTQYF. CDR3 DNA sequence: TGTGCCAGCAGCGCACCCCTAGGGACAGGGGGCCCAGATACGCAGTATTTT.

The rearrangement joins TRBV18 to TRBJ1-1; TRBD1 matches at 7 bases. V lost 3 bases to trimming and J lost 4 bases; unmatched junction nucleotides: 8. CDR1 and CDR2 (germline): KGHSH, LQKENI. The CDR3 consists of 15 residues. CDR3 protein: CASSPQDRVVTEAFF. For the CDR3, the DNA is TGTGCCAGCTCACCCCAAGACAGGGTCGTCACTGAAGCTTTCTTT.

The V call is TRBV27, the J call TRBJ1-4; D is ambiguous. Trimming took off 1 base at V and 8 bases at J, with 11 bases between the two ends. This CDR3 has 14 residues. Germline V gives CDR1 MNHEY, CDR2 SMNVEV (reference sequence). CDR3 DNA sequence: TGTGCCAGCAGTTTATTGGGCCCGGGGGAAAAACTGTTTTTT. Amino acid sequence: CASSLLGPGEKLFF.

The chain couples TRBV27 to TRBJ2-1; TRBD1 matches at 9 bases. The J segment lost 4 bases and the V segment lost 6 bases, leaving 7 bases of the junction unmatched. The germline V gene encodes CDR1 MNHEY and CDR2 SMNVEV (reference sequence). The CDR3 has 15 amino acids. The CDR3 is CASSRDRENYNEQFF. The CDR3 DNA is TGTGCCAGCAGCCGGGACAGGGAAAATTACAATGAGCAGTTCTTC.

J is TRBJ1-3 and V is TRBV4-2; no firm D call. The CDR3 covers 16 residues. Germline CDR1 reads LGHNA; CDR2 reads YNFKEQ. Trimming cost V 1 base and J 4 bases, with 14 bases left between them. CDR3 loop: CASSQVGTRLGNTIYF. CDR3 nucleotide sequence: TGTGCCAGCAGCCAAGTAGGAACCAGGTTGGGAAACACCATATATTTT.

This clone is a singleton in its sample. The rearrangement joins TRBV18 to TRBJ2-2; 11 bases are shared with TRBD2. After removal of 4 bases from V and 1 base from J, the junction contained 2 bases not matched to a gene. This CDR3 has 16 amino acids. The V gene's germline CDR1 is KGHSH and CDR2 LQKENI. CDR3 in DNA: TGTGCCAGCTCACGGGGACTAGCGGAGAACACCGGGGAGCTGTTTTTT. Residues: CASSRGLAENTGELFF.

The rearrangement uses TRBV6-6 and TRBJ2-1, with TRBD2 as a possible D gene (5 bases). The CDR3 length is 13 residues. The germline V gene has CDR1 MNHNY and CDR2 SVGAGI (reference sequence). Trimming removed 8 bases at V and 2 bases at J, with 10 bases between. For the CDR3, the DNA is TGTGCCAGCGGAAGCGGCCCCTACAATGAGCAGTTCTTC. Protein sequence: CASGSGPYNEQFF.

The V gene is TRBV6-4, the J gene TRBJ2-1; 7 bases align to TRBD2. CDR1 is MRHNA, CDR2 SNTAGT, per germline. V lost 6 bases and J lost 10; bases outside the gene matches: 9. The CDR3 consists of 13 residues. The CDR3 is CASSGEGLGEQFF. In DNA form, the CDR3 reads TGTGCCAGCAGCGGGGAGGGGCTCGGGGAGCAGTTCTTC.

The V call is TRBV7-2, the J call TRBJ2-7; 13 bases agree with TRBD2. Per germline, CDR1 SGHTA and CDR2 FQGNSA. After removal of 5 bases from V and 7 bases from J, the junction contained 8 bases not matched to a gene. This CDR3 contains 15 residues. The CDR3 loop is CASSPSLAGGQEQYF. The CDR3 nucleotides are TGTGCCAGCAGCCCCTCACTAGCGGGAGGGCAAGAGCAGTACTTC.

The chain employs TRBV7-6 and TRBJ2-5; 12 bases agree with TRBD2. The CDR3 length is 16 residues. V lost 5 bases, J lost 4 bases, and 8 bases stayed unmatched. In germline, CDR1 is SGHVS, CDR2 FNYEAQ. Here the CDR3 reads CASSLRLAGDGETQYF. The CDR3, as DNA: TGTGCCAGCAGCCTTAGACTAGCGGGAGATGGAGAGACCCAGTACTTC.

The chain couples TRBV7-9 to TRBJ2-1, with a weak D call TRBD2 (5 bases). V lost 5 bases and J 5 bases, leaving 13 bases between the germline ends. Germline CDR1 reads SEHNR; CDR2 reads FQNEAQ (reference sequence). The CDR3 sequence is 14 residues long. The CDR3 DNA is TGTGCCAGCAGCACGACTGGAGGTGACAATGAGCAGTTCTTC. It yields the protein CASSTTGGDNEQFF.

The genes are TRBV21-1 and TRBJ1-3; the tabulated D call, TRBD1, remains unverified against the DNA. TRBV21-1 is an annotated pseudogene. The CDR3 is 14 residues long. Written as DNA, the CDR3 is TGTGCCAGCAGCAACGGACAGGTGGAAGGCACCATATATTTT. This encodes CASSNGQVEGTIYF.

V usage is TRBV10-3 and J usage is TRBJ2-7; the match to TRBD1 covers 10 bases. From germline, CDR1 is ENHRY and CDR2 SYGVKD. The CDR3 contains 15 residues. Trimming cost V 6 bases and J 3 bases; bases outside gene matches: 8. The CDR3 spells CAISKGQGTNYEQYF. The DNA for the CDR3 is TGTGCCATCAGCAAGGGACAGGGGACGAACTACGAGCAGTACTTC.

The genes are TRBV29-1 and TRBJ2-1; D may be TRBD2 (5 bases). CDR3 size: 17 residues. Germline V gene data show CDR1 as SQVTM and CDR2 as ANQGSEA. Between the trimmed V and J ends, which lost 5 bases and 2 bases, there was a span of 22 bases. The CDR3 DNA is TGCAGCGTTCGTGTAACGGGTCCGAGAGGGACCTACAATGAGCAGTTCTTC. Residues: CSVRVTGPRGTYNEQFF.

V gene TRBV9 combines with J gene TRBJ2-5; 9 bases fit TRBD2. The CDR3 covers 16 residues. V shed 4 bases, J shed 5 bases, and the junction held 12 bases outside the gene matches. Germline CDR1 is SGDLS and CDR2 is YYNGEE. The CDR3 coding sequence is TGTGCCAGCAGCCCGATGGCGGGAGGGCCCGGGGAGACCCAGTACTTC. Amino acids: CASSPMAGGPGETQYF.

The chain couples TRBV11-3 to TRBJ2-5, with TRBD1 matching over 7 bases. The CDR3 runs to 15 residues. With 0 bases clipped from V and 2 bases from J, the junction kept 3 bases outside the gene matches. Germline-derived CDR1 and CDR2 are SGHNT and YENEEA. The CDR3 sequence is CASSLDGRGQETQYF. The CDR3 nucleotides read TGTGCCAGCAGCTTAGATGGCAGGGGGCAAGAGACCCAGTACTTC.

The chain carries TRBV21-1 and TRBJ2-7; the listed D gene, TRBD1, was not tested against the DNA. TRBV21-1 is recorded as a pseudogene. The CDR3 sequence is 12 residues long. The DNA for the CDR3 is TGTGCCAGCAGCAATTTTATCCAGGTCCAGTACGTC. Its protein product is CASSNFIQVQYV.

This sequence joins TRBV7-2 and TRBJ2-7; TRBD2 aligns across 7 bases. The CDR3 runs 14 residues. With 5 bases clipped from V and 3 bases from J, the junction kept 7 bases outside the gene matches. CDR1 is SGHTA and CDR2 is FQGNSA in the germline V gene. CDR3 residues: CASSPSGVYYEQYV. The CDR3 DNA sequence: TGTGCCAGCAGCCCTAGCGGAGTCTACTACGAGCAGTACGTC.

This chain links TRBV30 with TRBJ2-5; TRBD2 matches 9 bases. The CDR3 length is 22 residues. V gave up 2 bases and J gave up 3 bases; unmatched junction bases: 28. Germline CDR1 GTSNPN, CDR2 SVGIG (reference sequence). CDR3: CAWSSLRSSGNWIAYLEETQYF. The DNA of the CDR3 is TGTGCCTGGAGTTCCCTCCGGTCTAGCGGGAATTGGATTGCGTACTTGGAAGAGACCCAGTACTTC.